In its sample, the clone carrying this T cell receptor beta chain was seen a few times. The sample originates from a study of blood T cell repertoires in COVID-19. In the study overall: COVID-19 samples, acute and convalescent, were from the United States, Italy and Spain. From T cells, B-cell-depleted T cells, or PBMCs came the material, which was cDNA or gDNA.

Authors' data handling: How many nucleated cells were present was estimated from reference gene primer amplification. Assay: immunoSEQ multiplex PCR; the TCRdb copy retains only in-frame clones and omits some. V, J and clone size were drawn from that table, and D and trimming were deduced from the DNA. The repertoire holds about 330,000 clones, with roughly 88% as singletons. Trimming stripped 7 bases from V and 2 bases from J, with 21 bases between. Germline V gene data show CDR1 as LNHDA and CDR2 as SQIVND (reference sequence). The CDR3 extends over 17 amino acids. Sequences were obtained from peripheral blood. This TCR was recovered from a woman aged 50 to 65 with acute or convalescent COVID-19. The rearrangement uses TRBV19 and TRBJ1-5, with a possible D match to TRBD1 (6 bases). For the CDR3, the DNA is TGTGCCAGTACTCGCCTGAAGGGGGGGGTTGGCAATCAGCCCCAGCATTTT. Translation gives CASTRLKGGVGNQPQHF.